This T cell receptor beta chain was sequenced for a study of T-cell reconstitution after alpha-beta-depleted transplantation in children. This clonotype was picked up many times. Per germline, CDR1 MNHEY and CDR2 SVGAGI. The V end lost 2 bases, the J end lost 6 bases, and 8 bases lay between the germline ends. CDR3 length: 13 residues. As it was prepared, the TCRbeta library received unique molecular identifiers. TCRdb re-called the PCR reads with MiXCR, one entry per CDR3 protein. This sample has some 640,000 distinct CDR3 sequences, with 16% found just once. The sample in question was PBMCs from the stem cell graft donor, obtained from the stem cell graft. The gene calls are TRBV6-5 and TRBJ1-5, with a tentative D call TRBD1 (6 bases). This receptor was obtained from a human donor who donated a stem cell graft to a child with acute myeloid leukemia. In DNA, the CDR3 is TGTGCCAGCAGTTACACAGGGCTTCAGCCCCAGCATTTT. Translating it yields CASSYTGLQPQHF.